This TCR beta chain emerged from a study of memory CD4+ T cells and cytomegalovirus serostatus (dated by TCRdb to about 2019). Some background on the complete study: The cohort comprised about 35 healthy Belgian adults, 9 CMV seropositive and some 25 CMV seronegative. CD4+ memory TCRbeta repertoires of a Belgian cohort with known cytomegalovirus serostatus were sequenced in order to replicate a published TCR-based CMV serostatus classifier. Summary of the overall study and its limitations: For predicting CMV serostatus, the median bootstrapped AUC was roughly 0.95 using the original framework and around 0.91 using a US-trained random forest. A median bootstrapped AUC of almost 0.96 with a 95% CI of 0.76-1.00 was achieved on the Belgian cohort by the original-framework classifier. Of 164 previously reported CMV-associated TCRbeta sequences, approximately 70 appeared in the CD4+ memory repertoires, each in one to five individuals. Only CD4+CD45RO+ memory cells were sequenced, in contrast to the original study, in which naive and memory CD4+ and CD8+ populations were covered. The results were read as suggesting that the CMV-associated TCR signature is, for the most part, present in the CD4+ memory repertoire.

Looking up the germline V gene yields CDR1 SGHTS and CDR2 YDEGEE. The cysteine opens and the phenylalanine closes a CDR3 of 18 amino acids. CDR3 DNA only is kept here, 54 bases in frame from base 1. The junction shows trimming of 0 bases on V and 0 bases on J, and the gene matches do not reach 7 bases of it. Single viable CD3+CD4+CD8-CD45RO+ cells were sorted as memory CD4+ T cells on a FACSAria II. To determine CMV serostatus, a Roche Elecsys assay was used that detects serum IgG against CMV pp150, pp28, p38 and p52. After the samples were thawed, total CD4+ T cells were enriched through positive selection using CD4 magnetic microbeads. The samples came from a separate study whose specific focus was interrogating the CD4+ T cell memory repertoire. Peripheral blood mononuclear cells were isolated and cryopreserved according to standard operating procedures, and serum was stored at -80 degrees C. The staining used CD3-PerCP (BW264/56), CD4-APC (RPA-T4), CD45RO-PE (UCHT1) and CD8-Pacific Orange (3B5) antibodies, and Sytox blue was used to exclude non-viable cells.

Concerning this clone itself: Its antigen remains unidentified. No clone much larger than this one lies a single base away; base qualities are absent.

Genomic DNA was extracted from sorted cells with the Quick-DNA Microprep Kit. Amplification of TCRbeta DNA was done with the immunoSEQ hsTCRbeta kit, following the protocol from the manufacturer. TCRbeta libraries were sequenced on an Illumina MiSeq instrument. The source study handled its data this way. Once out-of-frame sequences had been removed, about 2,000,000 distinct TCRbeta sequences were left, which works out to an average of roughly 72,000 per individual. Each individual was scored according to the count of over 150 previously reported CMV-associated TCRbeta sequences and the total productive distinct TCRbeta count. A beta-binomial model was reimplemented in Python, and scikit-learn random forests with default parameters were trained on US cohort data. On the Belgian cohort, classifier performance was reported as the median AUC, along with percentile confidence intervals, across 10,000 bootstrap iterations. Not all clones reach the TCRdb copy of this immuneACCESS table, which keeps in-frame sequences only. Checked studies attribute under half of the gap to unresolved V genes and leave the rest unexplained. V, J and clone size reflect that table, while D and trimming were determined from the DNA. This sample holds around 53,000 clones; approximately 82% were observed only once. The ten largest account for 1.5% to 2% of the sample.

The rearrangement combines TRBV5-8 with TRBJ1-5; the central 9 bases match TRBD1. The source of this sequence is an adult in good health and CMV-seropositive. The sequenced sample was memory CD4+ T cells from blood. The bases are TGTGCCAGCAGCTTGGGAGACAGGGGGAGTTATAGCAATCAGCCCCAGCATTTT. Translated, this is CASSLGDRGSYSNQPQHF.